These 11 T cell receptor beta chains came from one sample sequenced in a study of T cell responses to AZD1222 COVID-19 vaccine. The assay was immunoSEQ multiplex PCR, and TCRdb's table has in-frame clones only and misses some. The repertoire holds about 69,000 clones, with approximately 90% as singletons. Sequencing was performed on peripheral blood, taken on day 0 of AZD1222 vaccination. These receptors were taken from an adult in good health.

The rearrangement uses TRBV4-1 and TRBJ2-1, with 12 bases fitting TRBD1. This CDR3 comprises 16 residues. J gave up 8 bases and V 2 bases, and 7 bases lay outside the gene matches. Germline CDR1 reads MGHRA; CDR2 reads YSYEKL. CDR3 coding DNA: TGCGCCAGCAGCCAAACCGGGACAGGGGGCTTAGATGAGCAGTTCTTC. Its translation is CASSQTGTGGLDEQFF.

The rearrangement uses TRBV30 and TRBJ1-1; D is possibly TRBD1 (6 bases). Germline V gene data show CDR1 as GTSNPN and CDR2 as SVGIG (reference sequence). Trimming shortened V by 1 base and J by 0 bases, and 6 bases separated the two germline ends. The CDR3 runs to 13 residues. CDR3 DNA sequence: TGTGCCTGGAGTGGACAGGTGAACACTGAAGCTTTCTTT. Translated, it gives CAWSGQVNTEAFF.

The chain is built from TRBV24-1 and TRBJ2-2; TRBD2 aligns across 7 bases. In germline, CDR1 is KGHDR, CDR2 SFDVKD. V lost 5 bases, J lost 6 bases, and 11 bases stayed unmatched. This CDR3 region has 16 residues. DNA of the CDR3: TGTGCCACCAGTGGAATTGACGGCGGGAGTTCCGGGGAGCTGTTTTTT. It is translated as CATSGIDGGSSGELFF.

In this sample, this clone turned up once. The chain carries TRBV6-5 and TRBJ2-7; D gene ambiguous. This CDR3 region has 12 residues. Per the germline V gene, CDR1 is MNHEY and CDR2 is SVGAGI. The V gene lost 5 bases and the J gene lost 9 bases, with 14 bases spanning the gap. The CDR3: CASSRSGVAQYF. In DNA, the CDR3 is TGTGCCAGCAGTCGGTCTGGCGTCGCGCAGTACTTC.

The V call is TRBV27, the J call TRBJ1-5, with TRBD1 identical over 9 bases. The CDR3 contains 15 residues. The V gene end was trimmed by 5 bases and the J gene end by 5 bases; junction bases not matched to a gene: 7. Germline V gene lookup returns CDR1 MNHEY and CDR2 SMNVEV (reference sequence). DNA of the CDR3: TGTGCCAGCAGTGCCCCGGGACAGGGACATCAGCCCCAGCATTTT. It is translated as CASSAPGQGHQPQHF.

The chain has TRBV10-3 and TRBJ2-1; D may correspond to TRBD1 or TRBD2 (5 bases each). Trimming took 8 bases from V and 0 from J, leaving 14 bases between them. Germline lookup yields CDR1 ENHRY and CDR2 SYGVKD. This CDR3 has 15 residues. The CDR3 sequence is CAILRDDRSYNEQFF. CDR3 bases: TGTGCCATCCTACGGGACGATCGCTCCTACAATGAGCAGTTCTTC.

Concerning this clone itself: Other DNA sequences within the sample encode an identical CDR3. The chain recombines TRBV28 with TRBJ2-1, with D hard to call. This CDR3 region has 11 residues. Trimming removed 5 bases at V and 8 bases at J, with 7 bases between. Germline CDR1 is MDHEN and CDR2 is SYDVKM. The DNA for the CDR3 is TGTGCCAGCAGTCCCCGGGATGAGCAGTTCTTC. This sequence encodes CASSPRDEQFF.

The chain carries TRBV5-4 and TRBJ1-5; perhaps TRBD1 as D (6 bases). The germline V and J ends were trimmed by 4 bases and 1 base, with 21 bases remaining between them. The CDR3 is made up of 18 amino acids. Germline CDR1 reads SGHNT; CDR2 reads YYREEE (reference sequence). In nucleotides, the CDR3 is TGTGCCAGCAGCGCAGGGGACGGCGGATTTGGGAGCAATCAGCCCCAGCATTTT. It yields the protein CASSAGDGGFGSNQPQHF.

The gene calls are TRBV28 and TRBJ2-1; D ambiguous. The CDR3 loop spans 12 amino acids. The germline gives CDR1 MDHEN, CDR2 SYDVKM. V was cut by 1 base and J by 12 bases, with 10 bases left in between. Here the CDR3 DNA reads TGTGCCAGCAGTTTATTGCGGCGGCCGCAGTTCTTC. Its translation is CASSLLRRPQFF.

The gene calls are TRBV10-3 and TRBJ2-7; 9 nucleotides match TRBD2. V lost 1 base, J lost 7 bases, and 11 bases stayed unmatched. Germline CDR1 is ENHRY and CDR2 is SYGVKD. The CDR3 is made up of 16 amino acids. The CDR3 region is CAISEWGSGGLGEQYF. The CDR3 DNA reads TGTGCCATCAGTGAGTGGGGTAGCGGGGGACTTGGAGAGCAGTACTTC.

This chain uses TRBV9 with TRBJ2-2, with unresolved D. The CDR3 sequence is 13 residues long. CDR1 is SGDLS, CDR2 YYNGEE, per germline. V lost 10 bases and J lost 7, with 17 bases in between. CDR3 in DNA: TGTGCCTCCGTGGGCTCGATGGGCGGGGAGCTGTTTTTT. It yields the protein CASVGSMGGELFF.